This TCR beta chain derives from a study of T cells in Graves' hyperthyroidism and ophthalmopathy. There are many counts of this clonotype. The target antigen is unknown. Amplified regions were TCR beta CDR3 sequences from RNA transcripts. Researchers ran a first-round RT-PCR on the TCR CDR3 using the HTBI primer set. Each CDR3 protein gets one entry after TCRdb re-called the multiplex PCR reads with MiXCR. The repertoire has 250,000 or so distinct CDR3 sequences, approximately 16% of them found once; the top ten carry approximately 30%. Study-wide results and caveats: Using 13 V-J features, a model discriminated ophthalmopathy from stable hyperthyroidism. Expanded thyroid clonotypes (above 0.001) were mostly also found in blood.

Sequencing input: blood. The sequence was obtained from a woman under 30 with Graves' ophthalmopathy.

CDR3 sequence reads: CSATTRQHNEQFF. Here the CDR3 DNA reads TGCAGTGCCACGACTAGACAACACAATGAGCAGTTCTTC. The chain recombines TRBV20-1 with TRBJ2-1; D may be TRBD2 (6 bases). The ends were cut back, 6 bases at V and 5 bases at J, with 14 bases in the middle. The CDR3 covers 13 residues. Looked up from germline, CDR1 is DFQATT and CDR2 is SNEGSKA (reference sequence).